Listed here are 20 T cell receptor beta chains from one sample, sequenced in a study of CXCR3-negative and CXCR3-positive naive CD8 T cells. The libraries of TRB cDNA were prepared using 5' RACE with UMI labels. From its re-call of the 5' RACE reads, TCRdb lists each CDR3 protein once, without DNA. The repertoire shows more than 65,000 distinct CDR3 sequences; the top ten hold about 1.5%. Specimen: naive CXCR3- CD8+ T cells from blood. Subset of the sample: CD45RO-CCR7+CD27+CD95- naive CD8+ T cells lacking CXCR3 (TNR3-). These receptor sequences come from a human donor in good health. Some clones in this sample may be carry-over from other donors' samples.

The chain is built from TRBV12-3 or TRBV12-4 and TRBJ2-1; absent DNA, TCRdb's TRBD2 call cannot be checked. This CDR3 has 14 residues. CDR3 residues: CASRDFSPYNEQFF.

V usage is TRBV7-3 and J usage is TRBJ2-1; TCRdb gives TRBD1 as the D gene, but with no DNA this cannot be confirmed. The CDR3 extends over 15 amino acids. The germline CDR1 and CDR2 sequences are SGHTA and FQGTGA. CDR3 residues: CASSLGDSSYNEQFF.

The V and J genes are TRBV27 and TRBJ2-7. CDR3 length: 14 amino acids. Germline CDR1 and CDR2: MNHEY and SMNVEV (reference sequence). The chain's CDR3 is CASSLVQHSYEQYF.

The chain recombines TRBV12-3 or TRBV12-4 with TRBJ1-2. CDR3 length: 15 residues. This CDR3 reads CASSKEFVSGDGYTF.

The rearrangement joins TRBV5-6 to TRBJ2-1. The germline CDR1 and CDR2 sequences are SGHDT and YYEEEE. The CDR3 spans 14 residues. CDR3 sequence reads: CASRFESSYNEQFF.

The V gene is TRBV4-1, the J gene TRBJ1-1; the TRBD1 assignment by TCRdb is unverifiable without DNA. This CDR3 contains 17 residues. Germline CDR1 and CDR2: MGHRA and YSYEKL. CDR3 residues: CASSQDPGTGGFTEAFF.

The J gene is TRBJ2-7, the V gene TRBV28; TCRdb names TRBD1, which stays unverified in the absence of DNA. Germline assignment: CDR1 MDHEN and CDR2 SYDVKM. The CDR3 extends over 16 amino acids. CDR3: CASRTTGGPFPYEQYF.

V gene TRBV20-1 combines with J gene TRBJ2-7; TCRdb reports TRBD1, a call that lacks DNA to check it against. The germline gives CDR1 DFQATT, CDR2 SNEGSKA (reference sequence). The CDR3 runs to 13 residues. CDR3 residues: CSAREQAFYEQYF.

The chain combines TRBV11-1 with TRBJ1-2; TCRdb gives TRBD1 as the D gene, but with no DNA this cannot be confirmed. The CDR3 consists of 14 residues. CDR1 and CDR2 from the germline V gene are SGHAT and FQDESV (reference sequence). CDR3 amino acids: CASSSRDRDYGYTF.

The gene calls are TRBV28 and TRBJ2-7; as DNA is missing, the TRBD1 call by TCRdb cannot be tested. This CDR3 has 13 amino acids. Germline V gives CDR1 MDHEN, CDR2 SYDVKM. The CDR3 loop is CASGTGRTYEQYF.

The chain carries TRBV7-3 and TRBJ1-1. The CDR3 length is 11 residues. Germline V gives CDR1 SGHTA, CDR2 FQGTGA. CDR3 amino acids: CASSSATEAFF. Using reference TRBV7-3 and TRBJ1-1 for the parts outside the CDR3, the full variable domain is GAGVSQTPSNKVTEKGKYVELRCDPISGHTALYWYRQSLGQGPEFLIYFQGTGAADDSGLPNDRFFAVRPEGSVSTLKIQRTERGDSAVYLCASSSATEAFFGQGTRLTVV.

The gene calls are TRBV7-2 and TRBJ2-3; TCRdb's D call, TRBD2, is unchecked because there is no DNA. Germline V gene lookup returns CDR1 SGHTA and CDR2 FQGNSA. This CDR3 contains 18 residues. Here the CDR3 reads CASSFGLAGGSSTDTQYF. Complete variable domain (other parts from reference TRBV7-2 and TRBJ2-3): GAGVSQSPSNKVTEKGKDVELRCDPISGHTALYWYRQSLGQGLEFLIYFQGNSAPDKSGLPSDRFSAERTGGSVSTLTIQRTQQEDSAVYLCASSFGLAGGSSTDTQYFGPGTRLTVL.

The V and J genes are TRBV10-2 and TRBJ2-7. CDR3 length: 12 residues. Germline values: CDR1 WSHSY, CDR2 SAAADI. The CDR3 is CASSESLYEQYF.

This rearrangement joins TRBV27 to TRBJ2-3. This CDR3 contains 11 residues. Germline V gene sequence: CDR1 MNHEY, CDR2 SMNVEV (reference sequence). The CDR3 here is CASSAPDTQYF.

The rearrangement uses TRBV15 and TRBJ1-5; TCRdb picks TRBD1, but there is no DNA to check that call. The CDR3 sequence is 17 residues long. In germline, CDR1 is LNHNV, CDR2 YYDKDF (reference sequence). The CDR3 reads CATSRVDRGPDNQPQHF.

The genes are TRBV7-2 and TRBJ2-2; there is no DNA to check the TCRdb D call of TRBD1. The CDR3 runs 14 residues. Germline lookup yields CDR1 SGHTA and CDR2 FQGNSA. The CDR3 sequence is CASSGTGNTGELFF.

This chain connects TRBV29-1 to TRBJ2-7; TCRdb lists TRBD2, though no DNA is available to test this call. The CDR3 has 20 amino acids. Germline CDR1 reads SQVTM; CDR2 reads ANQGSEA. The CDR3: CSVEVLASSVTSGNSYEQYF.

The V call is TRBV29-1, the J call TRBJ2-5; the D gene TCRdb calls, TRBD1, cannot be checked with no DNA. CDR3 size: 13 residues. CDR1 and CDR2 (germline): SQVTM, ANQGSEA. The CDR3 sequence is CSVPTGIGETQYF.

The rearrangement joins TRBV20-1 to TRBJ2-2; TCRdb proposes TRBD1, but this gene call is untestable without DNA. There are 13 residues in the CDR3. From germline, CDR1 is DFQATT and CDR2 SNEGSKA (reference sequence). CDR3 protein: CSAYGQGVGELFF.

This rearrangement joins TRBV7-3 to TRBJ1-1. The CDR3 sequence is 12 residues long. CDR1 and CDR2 (germline): SGHTA, FQGTGA. The CDR3 spells CASSLLGSEAFF.